This TCR beta chain was recovered during a study of OX40 agonist ivuxolimab in advanced cancers. General notes on the study: Ivuxolimab was a fully human IgG2 agonistic monoclonal antibody targeting the costimulatory receptor OX40 (CD134). Intravenous ivuxolimab was administered to patients every 2 weeks at six dose levels: 0.01, 0.1, 0.3, 1.5, 3 and 10 mg/kg. Of the approximately 53 patients in dose escalation, 19 had hepatocellular carcinoma, some 15 had melanoma, 9 had renal cell carcinoma and 9 had head and neck cancer. In the dose-escalation cohort, 82.7% of patients were male, and the mean age was around 60 years, with a range of roughly 20 to 80. Prior anti-PD-1, anti-PD-L1 or anti-CTLA-4 therapy was permitted, and about two fifths of dose-escalation patients had received checkpoint inhibitors. Partial responses were achieved by three dose-escalation patients, of whom one had hepatocellular carcinoma and two had cutaneous melanoma. The point of sequencing TCRbeta in the periphery was to test whether ivuxolimab changed TCR sequence diversity and drove clonal T-cell expansion. The paper describes the monotherapy dose-escalation part (N of about 52 patients) of the phase I trial of ivuxolimab. The full study reports these points: In partial responders in the 0.1-3.0 mg/kg groups, normalized peripheral clonal expansion was found to be among the lowest, especially among CD8+ T cells. Clonal expansion of both CD4+ and CD8+ blood T cells was observed from baseline to week 6 at doses 0.1 to 3.0 mg/kg. On average, CD8+ T cells showed more expanded clones than CD4+ T cells after ivuxolimab. Low levels of normalized T-cell clonal expansion were also seen in some patients who did not respond. Which antigens the clonally expanded peripheral T cells were specific for was not determined.

For sequencing of the TCRbeta CDR3 region, genomic DNA was extracted from the sorted cells. The immunoSEQ Assay was used for sequencing of TCRbeta CDR3 regions. TCRdb took over this immuneACCESS table, retaining in-frame rearrangements with V and J assigned. Such tables are incomplete; in checked studies, under half of the missing clones stem from an unresolved V gene, and the remainder is unexplained. Within this sample are about 58,000 clones, with 75% to 85% of them counted one time only. Approximately 1% of the sample belongs to the ten largest clones. The V and J ends are trimmed by 3 bases and 8 bases, leaving 19 bases between them. CDR1 and CDR2, looked up from the germline V gene (reference sequence), are GTSNPN and SVGIG. The CDR3 goes from the cysteine to the phenylalanine over 15 residues. Only the CDR3 portion is preserved as DNA: 45 bases, with reading frame beginning at the first base.

Concerning this clone itself: Its antigen is unknown. Per-base quality was not reported, and no clone a single base away is much larger than it.

The trial excluded patients who had a history of autoimmune disease or who were on systemic immunosuppression. Peripheral blood for TCR sequencing was collected from all dose cohorts at baseline, on cycle 4 day 1, and on cycle 7 day 1. The samples were taken from a phase I, first-in-human, multicenter, open-label dose-escalation trial of ivuxolimab. The trial enrolled adults with locally advanced or metastatic head and neck squamous cell, hepatocellular, melanoma or renal cell carcinoma. CD4+ and CD8+ T cells were sorted separately from peripheral blood before TCR sequencing. This receptor was taken from an adult with an advanced solid tumor such as melanoma, head and neck, liver or kidney cancer. The rearranged chain carries TRBV30 and TRBJ1-4; there is no confident call for the D gene. The input for sequencing was CD4+ or CD8+ T cells sorted from blood, taken in a trial of the OX40 agonist ivuxolimab. The CDR3 region reads CAWRPYWGRGEKLFF. In nucleotide form, the sequence is TGTGCCTGGAGACCCTACTGGGGTAGAGGAGAAAAACTGTTTTTT.